Given below is one T cell receptor (beta chain) in context. The target antigen is unknown. PCR involved 60 Vbeta and 13 Jbeta primers. Sequencing was performed with immunoSEQ multiplex PCR; in TCRdb, only in-frame clones are kept and a portion is missing. Among 120,000 or so clones listed, approximately 76% were seen once. These data are taken from a study of cytomegalovirus exposure and HLA in healthy donors. Points from the study as a whole: A later analysis reportedly found fewer N-insertions in an Asian-associated ancestry cluster than the approximately 670-donor mean. Clonal expansion was found to be greater in HLA-associated TCR beta chains than in equally common others in a later analysis. The study dropped some indistinguishable V segments, TRBV6-2 and TRBV6-3 among them. Per published reports, the classifier diagnosed cytomegalovirus status with high specificity and sensitivity.

The CDR3 covers 13 residues. Germline V gives CDR1 MDHEN, CDR2 SYDVKM. With 3 bases removed from V and 0 bases from J, the gap between germline ends came to 5 bases. Sequencing was done on a sample of PBMCs. The sequence derives from a man in his sixties in good health and CMV-seropositive. V usage is TRBV28 and J usage is TRBJ1-1; D is undetermined. The CDR3: CASSFPLNTEAFF. The CDR3 DNA is TGTGCCAGCAGTTTCCCGTTGAACACTGAAGCTTTCTTT.